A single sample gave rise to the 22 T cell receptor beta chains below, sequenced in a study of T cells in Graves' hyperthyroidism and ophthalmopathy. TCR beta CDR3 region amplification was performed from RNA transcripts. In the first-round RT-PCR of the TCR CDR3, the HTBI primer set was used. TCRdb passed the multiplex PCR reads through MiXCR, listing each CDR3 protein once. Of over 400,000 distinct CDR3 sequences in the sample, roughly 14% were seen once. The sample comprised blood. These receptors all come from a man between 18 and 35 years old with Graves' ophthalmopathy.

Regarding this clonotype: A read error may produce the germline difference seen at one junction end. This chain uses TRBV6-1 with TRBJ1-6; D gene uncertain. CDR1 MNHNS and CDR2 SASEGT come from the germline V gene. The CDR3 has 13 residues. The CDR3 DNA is TGTGCCAGCAGTCGAGGCAGGAATTCACCCCTCTACTTT. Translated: CASSRGRNSPLYF.

This chain's CDR3 is CAWSVGGHGGYTF. CDR3 sequence (DNA): TGTGCCTGGAGTGTTGGGGGACACGGTGGCTACACCTTC. The gene calls are TRBV30 and TRBJ1-2; D may be TRBD1 (6 bases). Per the germline V gene, CDR1 is GTSNPN and CDR2 is SVGIG (reference sequence). The CDR3 covers 13 residues. Trimming cost V 0 bases and J 7 bases, with 12 bases left between them.

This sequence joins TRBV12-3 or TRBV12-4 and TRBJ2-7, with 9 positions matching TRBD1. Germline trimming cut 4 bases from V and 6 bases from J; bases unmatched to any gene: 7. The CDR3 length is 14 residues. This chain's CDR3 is CASSSRTGVREQYF. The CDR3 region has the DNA TGTGCCAGCAGTTCTCGGACAGGGGTACGCGAGCAGTACTTC.

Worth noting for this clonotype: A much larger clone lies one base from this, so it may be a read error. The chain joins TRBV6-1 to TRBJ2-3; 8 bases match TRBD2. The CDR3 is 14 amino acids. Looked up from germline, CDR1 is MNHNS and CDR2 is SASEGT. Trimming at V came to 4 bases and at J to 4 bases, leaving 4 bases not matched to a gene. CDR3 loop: CASSVSGDADTQYF. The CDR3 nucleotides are TGTGCCAGCAGTGTTAGCGGGGACGCAGATACGCAGTATTTT.

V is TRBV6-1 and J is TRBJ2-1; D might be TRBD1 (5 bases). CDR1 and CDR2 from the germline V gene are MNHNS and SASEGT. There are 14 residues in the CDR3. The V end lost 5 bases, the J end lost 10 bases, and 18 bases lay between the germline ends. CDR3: CASSRAGRTYEQFF. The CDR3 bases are TGTGCCAGCAGTAGGGCAGGGCGCACCTACGAGCAGTTCTTC.

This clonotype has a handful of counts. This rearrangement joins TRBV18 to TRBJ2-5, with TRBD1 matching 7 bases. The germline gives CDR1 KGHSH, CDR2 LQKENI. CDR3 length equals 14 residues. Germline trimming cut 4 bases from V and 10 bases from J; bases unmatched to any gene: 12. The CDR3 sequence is CASSLGQASSGQYF. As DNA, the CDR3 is TGTGCCAGCTCACTCGGACAGGCTAGTAGTGGCCAGTACTTC.

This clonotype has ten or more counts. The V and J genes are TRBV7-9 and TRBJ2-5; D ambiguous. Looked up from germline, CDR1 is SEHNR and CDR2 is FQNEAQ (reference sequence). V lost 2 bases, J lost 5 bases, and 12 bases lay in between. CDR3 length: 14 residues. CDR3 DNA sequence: TGTGCCAGCAGCTTACTTGGGGATTCGGAGACCCAGTACTTC. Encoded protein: CASSLLGDSETQYF.

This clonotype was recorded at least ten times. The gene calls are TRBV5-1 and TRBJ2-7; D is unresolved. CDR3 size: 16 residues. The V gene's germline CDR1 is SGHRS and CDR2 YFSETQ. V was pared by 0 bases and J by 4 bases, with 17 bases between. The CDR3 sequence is CASSLATPGYLYEQYF. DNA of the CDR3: TGCGCCAGCAGCTTGGCGACTCCTGGTTACCTTTACGAGCAGTACTTC.

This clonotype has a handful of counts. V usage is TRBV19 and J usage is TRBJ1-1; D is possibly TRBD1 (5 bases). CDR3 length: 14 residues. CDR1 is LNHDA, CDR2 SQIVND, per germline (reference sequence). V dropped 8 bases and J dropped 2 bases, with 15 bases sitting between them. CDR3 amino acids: CASGRWGINTEAFF. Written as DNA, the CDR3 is TGTGCCAGTGGGAGATGGGGGATAAACACTGAAGCTTTCTTT.

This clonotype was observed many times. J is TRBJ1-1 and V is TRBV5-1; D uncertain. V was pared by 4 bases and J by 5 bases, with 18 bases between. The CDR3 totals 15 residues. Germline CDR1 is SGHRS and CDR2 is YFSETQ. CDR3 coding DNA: TGCGCCAGCAGCCCCGAACAAAGCGCACGGACTGAAGCTTTCTTT. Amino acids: CASSPEQSARTEAFF.

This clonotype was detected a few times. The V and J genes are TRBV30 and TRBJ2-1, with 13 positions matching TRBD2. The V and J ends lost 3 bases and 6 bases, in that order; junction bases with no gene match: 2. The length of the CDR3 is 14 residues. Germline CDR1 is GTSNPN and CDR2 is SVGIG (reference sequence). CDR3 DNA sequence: TGTGCCTGGAGGGGGACTAGCGGGGCCAATGAGCAGTTCTTC. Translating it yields CAWRGTSGANEQFF.

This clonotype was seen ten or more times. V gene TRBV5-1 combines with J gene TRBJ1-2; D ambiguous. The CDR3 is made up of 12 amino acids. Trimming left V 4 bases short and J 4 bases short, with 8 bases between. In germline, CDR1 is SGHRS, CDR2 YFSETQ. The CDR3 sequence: CASSADTYGYTF. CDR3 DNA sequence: TGCGCCAGCAGCGCTGACACCTATGGCTACACCTTC.

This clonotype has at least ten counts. CDR3 bases: TGTGCCAGCAGCCCCCTGGACCCGAGAGGAGAAAAACTGTTTTTT. It encodes CASSPLDPRGEKLFF. The chain links TRBV7-8 to TRBJ1-4; unclear D gene. The CDR3 is 15 amino acids. Per the germline V gene, CDR1 is SGHVS and CDR2 is FQNEAQ. V was shortened by 5 bases and J by 8 bases, with 18 bases between the two germline ends. The variable domain in full, completed from reference TRBV7-8 and TRBJ1-4, reads GAGVSQSPRYKVAKRGQDVALRCDPISGHVSLFWYQQALGQGPEFLTYFQNEAQLDKSGLPSDRFFAERPEGSVSTLKIQRTQQEDSAVYLCASSPLDPRGEKLFFGSGTQLSVL.

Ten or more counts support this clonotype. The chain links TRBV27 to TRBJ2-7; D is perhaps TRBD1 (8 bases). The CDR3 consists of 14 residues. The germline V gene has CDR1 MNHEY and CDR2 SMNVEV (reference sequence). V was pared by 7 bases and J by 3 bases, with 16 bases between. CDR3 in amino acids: CASKLNRGGYEQYF. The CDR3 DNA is TGTGCCAGCAAATTAAACAGGGGGGGCTACGAGCAGTACTTC.

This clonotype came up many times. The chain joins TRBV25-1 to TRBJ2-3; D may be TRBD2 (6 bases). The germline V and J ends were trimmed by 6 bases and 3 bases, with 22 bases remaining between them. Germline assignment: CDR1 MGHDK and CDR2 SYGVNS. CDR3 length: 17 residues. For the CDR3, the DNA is TGTGCCAGCAGCCTAGGGTTTGGAGGGGCCAGTACAGATACGCAGTATTTT. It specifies CASSLGFGGASTDTQYF. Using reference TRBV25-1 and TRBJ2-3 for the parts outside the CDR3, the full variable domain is EADIYQTPRYLVIGTGKKITLECSQTMGHDKMYWYQQDPGMELHLIHYSYGVNSTEKGDLSSESTVSRIRTEHFPLTLESARPSHTSQYLCASSLGFGGASTDTQYFGPGTRLTVL.

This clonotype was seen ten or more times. The CDR3 spells CASSSNTENYGYTF. In DNA, the CDR3 is TGCGCCAGCAGCTCCAATACAGAAAACTATGGCTACACCTTC. This chain connects TRBV5-1 to TRBJ1-2, with D uncertain. The length of the CDR3 is 14 residues. V dropped 3 bases and J dropped 2 bases, with 11 bases sitting between them. Germline CDR1 SGHRS, CDR2 YFSETQ. Looking up the rest from reference TRBV5-1 and TRBJ1-2 gives the full variable domain: KAGVTQTPRYLIKTRGQQVTLSCSPISGHRSVSWYQQTPGQGLQFLFEYFSETQRNKGNFPGRFSGRQFSNSRSEMNVSTLELGDSALYLCASSSNTENYGYTFGSGTRLTVV.

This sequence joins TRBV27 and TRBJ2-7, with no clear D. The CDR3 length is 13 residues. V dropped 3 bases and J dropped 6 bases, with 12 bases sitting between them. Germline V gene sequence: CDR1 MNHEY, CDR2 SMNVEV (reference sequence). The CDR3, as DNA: TGTGCCAGCAGTTTTGGCCCCTTTTCCGAGCAGTACTTC. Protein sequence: CASSFGPFSEQYF.

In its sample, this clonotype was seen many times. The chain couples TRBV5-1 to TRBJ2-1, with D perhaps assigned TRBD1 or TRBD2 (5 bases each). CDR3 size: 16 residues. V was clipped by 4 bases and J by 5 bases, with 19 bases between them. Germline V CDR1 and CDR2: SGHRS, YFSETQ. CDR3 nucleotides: TGCGCCAGCAGCCCCAAACTACGGGGCCTTGACAATGAGCAGTTCTTC. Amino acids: CASSPKLRGLDNEQFF.

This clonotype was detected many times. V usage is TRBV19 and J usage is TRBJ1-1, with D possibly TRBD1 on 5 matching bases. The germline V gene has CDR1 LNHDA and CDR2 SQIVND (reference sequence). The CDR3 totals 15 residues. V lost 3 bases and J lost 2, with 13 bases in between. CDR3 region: CASSIAGTSNTEAFF. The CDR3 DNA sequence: TGTGCCAGTAGTATCGCCGGGACTTCTAACACTGAAGCTTTCTTT.

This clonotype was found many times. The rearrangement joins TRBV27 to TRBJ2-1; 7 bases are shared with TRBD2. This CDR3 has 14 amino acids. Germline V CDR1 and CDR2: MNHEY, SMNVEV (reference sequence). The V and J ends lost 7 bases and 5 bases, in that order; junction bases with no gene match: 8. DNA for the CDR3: TGTGCCAGCAACCGACTAGCTGGCGACAATGAGCAGTTCTTC. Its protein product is CASNRLAGDNEQFF.

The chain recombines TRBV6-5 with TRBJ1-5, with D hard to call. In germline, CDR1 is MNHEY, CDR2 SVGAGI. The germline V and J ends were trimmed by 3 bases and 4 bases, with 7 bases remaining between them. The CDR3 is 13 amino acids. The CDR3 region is CASSYGQNQPQHF. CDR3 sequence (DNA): TGTGCCAGCAGTTATGGGCAGAATCAGCCCCAGCATTTT.

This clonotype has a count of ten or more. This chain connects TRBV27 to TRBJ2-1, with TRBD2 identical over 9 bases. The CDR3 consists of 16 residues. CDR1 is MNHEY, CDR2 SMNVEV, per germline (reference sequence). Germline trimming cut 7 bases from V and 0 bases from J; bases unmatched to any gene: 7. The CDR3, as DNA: TGTGCCAGCACCACCAATAGCGGGAGCTCCTACAATGAGCAGTTCTTC. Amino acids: CASTTNSGSSYNEQFF.